The source of this T cell receptor (beta chain) is a study of T cells in tumors after PD-1 blockade. On the study more broadly: Excluded were patients with checkpoint blockade, immunosuppressants, or radiotherapy or other anti-cancer therapy within 4 weeks. A subset received ongoing vismodegib 150 mg daily alongside anti-PD-1 therapy. Overall study findings and caveats: After therapy, most expanded exhausted CD8+ clones were absent pre-treatment, suggesting clonal replacement. Clonal replacement appeared only between pre- and post-treatment samples.

V lost 3 bases and J lost 3; bases outside the gene matches: 8. The CDR3 has 15 amino acids. CDR1 SQVTM and CDR2 ANQGSEA come from the germline V gene. TCRdb's copy holds only in-frame clones and misses some; the assay was immunoSEQ multiplex PCR. In the table there are fewer than 2,000 clones, 55% to 80% of which are singletons. Note on this clone: Its antigen is as yet unknown.

This receptor was obtained from a human donor with cutaneous squamous cell carcinoma. The sample here was tumor tissue, taken before anti-PD-1 treatment. The chain combines TRBV29-1 with TRBJ2-5; TRBD2 agrees at 9 bases. In DNA form, the CDR3 reads TGCAGCGTTGAGGGCGGGGGGGCGAGCAAAGAGACCCAGTACTTC. Translated: CSVEGGGASKETQYF. Using reference TRBV29-1 and TRBJ2-5 for the parts outside the CDR3, the full variable domain is SAVISQKPSRDICQRGTSLTIQCQVDSQVTMMFWYRQQPGQSLTLIATANQGSEATYESGFVIDKFPISRPNLTFSTLTVSNMSPEDSSIYLCSVEGGGASKETQYFGPGTRLLVL.